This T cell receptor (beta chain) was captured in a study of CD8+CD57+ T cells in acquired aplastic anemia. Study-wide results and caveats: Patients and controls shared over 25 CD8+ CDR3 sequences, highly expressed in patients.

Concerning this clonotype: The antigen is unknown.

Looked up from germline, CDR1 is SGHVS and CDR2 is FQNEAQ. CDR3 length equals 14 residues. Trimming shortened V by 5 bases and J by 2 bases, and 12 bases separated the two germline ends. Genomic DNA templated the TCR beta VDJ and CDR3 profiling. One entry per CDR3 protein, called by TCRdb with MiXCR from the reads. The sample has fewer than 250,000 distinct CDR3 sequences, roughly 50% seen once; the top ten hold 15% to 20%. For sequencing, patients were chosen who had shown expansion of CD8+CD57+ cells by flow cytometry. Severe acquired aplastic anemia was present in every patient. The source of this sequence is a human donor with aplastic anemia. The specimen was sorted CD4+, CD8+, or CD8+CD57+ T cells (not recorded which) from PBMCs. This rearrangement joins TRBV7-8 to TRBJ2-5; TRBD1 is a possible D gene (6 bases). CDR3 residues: CASSMLTGQETQYF. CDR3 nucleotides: TGTGCCAGCAGCATGCTGACAGGACAAGAGACCCAGTACTTC.